These 8 T cell receptor beta chains were sequenced from one sample in a study of neoadjuvant anti-PD-1 for oral cavity cancer. This table comes from immunoSEQ multiplex PCR, and its TCRdb copy is limited to in-frame clones, with some not included. The sample has tens of thousands of clones; about 83% are singletons. This material consisted of PBMCs, taken before nivolumab (anti-PD-1) treatment. These receptors were collected from a person between 35 and 79 years old with oral cavity squamous cell carcinoma.

The chain carries TRBV5-1 and TRBJ1-1; maybe TRBD1 (6 bases). Trimming removed 1 base at V and 1 base at J, with 14 bases between. The CDR3 extends over 16 amino acids. Per germline, CDR1 SGHRS and CDR2 YFSETQ. The CDR3: CASSLLGAGANTEAFF. In DNA, the CDR3 is TGCGCCAGCAGCTTGTTGGGGGCAGGGGCGAACACTGAAGCTTTCTTT.

Only a few counts were recorded for this clone. V and J are TRBV5-1 and TRBJ2-7, with 10 bases fitting TRBD1. V lost 5 bases, J lost 1 base, and 21 bases stayed unmatched. CDR3 length: 20 amino acids. Germline CDR1 and CDR2: SGHRS and YFSETQ. CDR3 region: CASRGLPFLSAGQGSYEQYF. The CDR3 DNA reads as TGCGCCAGCAGAGGTTTGCCGTTTTTGTCAGCGGGACAGGGGTCCTACGAGCAGTACTTC.

The CDR3 coding sequence is TGCGCCAGCAGCTCCCCGGGACTCCGGGGTTGGAGTAGCTCCTACAATGAGCAGTTCTTC. This codes for CASSSPGLRGWSSSYNEQFF. The chain recombines TRBV5-1 with TRBJ2-1; D perhaps matches TRBD2 (6 bases). Per the germline V gene, CDR1 is SGHRS and CDR2 is YFSETQ. The germline V and J ends were trimmed by 3 bases and 0 bases, with 25 bases remaining between them. There are 20 residues in the CDR3.

The chain carries TRBV5-4 and TRBJ1-2, with 7 bases matching TRBD1. CDR1 and CDR2 from the germline V gene are SGHNT and YYREEE (reference sequence). This CDR3 has 14 amino acids. The V segment lost 4 bases and the J segment 7 bases; nucleotides outside the gene matches: 10. CDR3 loop: CASSPDSRGGGYTF. The CDR3 DNA is TGTGCCAGCAGCCCAGATTCCAGGGGGGGTGGCTACACCTTC.

The chain couples TRBV5-1 to TRBJ2-3, with D maybe TRBD1 (5 bases). The CDR3 runs 13 residues. CDR1 is SGHRS and CDR2 is YFSETQ in the germline V gene. Between the trimmed V and J ends, which lost 5 bases and 1 base, there was a span of 8 bases. CDR3 nucleotides: TGCGCCAGCAGGGGGCCAGGCACAGATACGCAGTATTTT. It codes for CASRGPGTDTQYF.

The rearrangement uses TRBV7-3 and TRBJ1-1, with D tentatively TRBD1 (5 bases). Per the germline V gene, CDR1 is SGHTA and CDR2 is FQGTGA. The CDR3 runs to 14 residues. With 5 bases removed from V and 3 bases from J, the gap between germline ends came to 13 bases. In nucleotides, the CDR3 is TGTGCCAGCAGCGTGCAGGGTGGGGACACTGAAGCTTTCTTT. As protein: CASSVQGGDTEAFF.

A word on this clone: Distinct nucleotide sequences in the sample also encode this CDR3. The V call is TRBV5-5, the J call TRBJ1-1, with D maybe TRBD1 (5 bases). Germline V gene sequence: CDR1 SGHKS, CDR2 YYEKEE (reference sequence). The CDR3 is made up of 13 amino acids. Trimming pared 0 bases from V and 11 bases from J, leaving 14 bases between. The chain's CDR3 is CASSLVAGSEAFF. For the CDR3, the DNA is TGTGCCAGCAGCTTGGTCGCAGGGAGCGAGGCTTTCTTT.

The rearrangement links TRBV27 to TRBJ1-1, with 8 bases lining up with TRBD1. Germline values: CDR1 MNHEY, CDR2 SMNVEV (reference sequence). The CDR3 has 15 amino acids. V lost 3 bases, J lost 5 bases, and 8 bases stayed unmatched. CDR3 coding DNA: TGTGCCAGCAGTTTTAGACAGGGGAAAGGGACTGAAGCTTTCTTT. This gives the protein CASSFRQGKGTEAFF.